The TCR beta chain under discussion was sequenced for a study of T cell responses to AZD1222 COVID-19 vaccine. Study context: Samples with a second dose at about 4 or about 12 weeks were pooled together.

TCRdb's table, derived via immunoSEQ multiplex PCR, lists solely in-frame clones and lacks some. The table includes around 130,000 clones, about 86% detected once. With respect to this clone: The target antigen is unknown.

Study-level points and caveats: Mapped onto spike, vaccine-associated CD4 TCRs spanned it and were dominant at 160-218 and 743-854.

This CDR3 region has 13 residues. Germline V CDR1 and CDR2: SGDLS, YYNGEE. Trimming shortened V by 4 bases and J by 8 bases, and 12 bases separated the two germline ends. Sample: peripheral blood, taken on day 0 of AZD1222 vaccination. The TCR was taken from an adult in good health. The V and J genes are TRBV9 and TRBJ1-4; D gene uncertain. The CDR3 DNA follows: TGTGCCAGCAGCCCTAGCGGGTGGGAAAAACTGTTTTTT. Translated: CASSPSGWEKLFF. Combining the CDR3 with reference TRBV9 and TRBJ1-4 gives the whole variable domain DSGVTQTPKHLITATGQRVTLRCSPRSGDLSVYWYQQSLDQGLQFLIQYYNGEERAKGNILERFSAQQFPDLHSELNLSSLELGDSALYFCASSPSGWEKLFFGSGTQLSVL.